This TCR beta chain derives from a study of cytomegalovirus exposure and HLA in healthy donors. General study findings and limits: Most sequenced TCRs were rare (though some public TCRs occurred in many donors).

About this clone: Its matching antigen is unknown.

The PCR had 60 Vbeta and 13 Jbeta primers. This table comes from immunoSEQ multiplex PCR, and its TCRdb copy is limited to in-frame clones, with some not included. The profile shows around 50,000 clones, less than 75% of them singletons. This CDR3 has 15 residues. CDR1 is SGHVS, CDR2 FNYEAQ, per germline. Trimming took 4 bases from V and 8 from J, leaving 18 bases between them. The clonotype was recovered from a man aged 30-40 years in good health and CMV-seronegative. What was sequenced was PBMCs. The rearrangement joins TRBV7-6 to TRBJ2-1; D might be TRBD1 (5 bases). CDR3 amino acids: CASSSGSSQRDEQFF. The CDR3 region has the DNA TGTGCCAGCAGCTCAGGGTCGAGCCAAAGGGATGAGCAGTTCTTC.